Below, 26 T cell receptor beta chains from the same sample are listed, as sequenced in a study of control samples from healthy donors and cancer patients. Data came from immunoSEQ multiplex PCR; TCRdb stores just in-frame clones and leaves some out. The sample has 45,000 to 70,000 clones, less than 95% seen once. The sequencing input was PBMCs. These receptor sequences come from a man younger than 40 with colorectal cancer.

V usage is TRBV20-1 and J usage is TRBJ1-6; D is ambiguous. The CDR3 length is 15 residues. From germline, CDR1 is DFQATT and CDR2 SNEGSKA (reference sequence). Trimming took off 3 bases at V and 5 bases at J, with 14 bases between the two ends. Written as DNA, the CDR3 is TGCAGTGCTAGTTACTTCACAGAAGATAATTCACCCCTCCACTTT. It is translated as CSASYFTEDNSPLHF.

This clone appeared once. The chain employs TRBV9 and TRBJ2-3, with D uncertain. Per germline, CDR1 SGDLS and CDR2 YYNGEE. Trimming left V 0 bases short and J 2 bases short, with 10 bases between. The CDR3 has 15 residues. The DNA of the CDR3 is TGTGCCAGCAGCGTAGGATTAGCTTTCACAGATACGCAGTATTTT. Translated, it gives CASSVGLAFTDTQYF.

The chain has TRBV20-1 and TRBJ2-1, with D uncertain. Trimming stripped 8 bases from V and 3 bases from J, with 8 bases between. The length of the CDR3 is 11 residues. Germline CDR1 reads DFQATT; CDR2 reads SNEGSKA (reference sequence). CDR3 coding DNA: TGCAGTCTCCCGAGCTACAATGAGCAGTTCTTC. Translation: CSLPSYNEQFF.

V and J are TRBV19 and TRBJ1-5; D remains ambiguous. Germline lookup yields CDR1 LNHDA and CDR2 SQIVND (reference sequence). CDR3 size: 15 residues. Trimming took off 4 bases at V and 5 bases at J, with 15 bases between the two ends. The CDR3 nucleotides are TGTGCCAGTAGTAAACCAGACTACGTAGATCAGCCCCAGCATTTT. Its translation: CASSKPDYVDQPQHF.

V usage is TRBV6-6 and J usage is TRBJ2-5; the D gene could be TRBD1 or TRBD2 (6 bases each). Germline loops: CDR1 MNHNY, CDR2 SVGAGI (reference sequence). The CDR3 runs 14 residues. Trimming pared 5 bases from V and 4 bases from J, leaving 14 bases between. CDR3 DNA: TGTGCCAGCAGTCTGGGAGGACAGAGAGAGACCCAGTACTTC. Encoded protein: CASSLGGQRETQYF.

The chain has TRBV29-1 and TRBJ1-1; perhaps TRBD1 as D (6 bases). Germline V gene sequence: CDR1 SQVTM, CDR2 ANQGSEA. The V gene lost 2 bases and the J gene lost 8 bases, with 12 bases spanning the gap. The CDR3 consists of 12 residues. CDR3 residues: CSVEPRGAEAFF. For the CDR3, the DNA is TGCAGCGTTGAACCCCGGGGGGCAGAAGCTTTCTTT.

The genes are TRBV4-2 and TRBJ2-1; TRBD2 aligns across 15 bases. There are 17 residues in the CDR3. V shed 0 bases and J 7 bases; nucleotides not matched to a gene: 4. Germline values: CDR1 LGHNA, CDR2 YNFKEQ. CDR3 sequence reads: CASSQEMGLAGGNEQFF. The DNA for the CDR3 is TGTGCCAGCAGCCAAGAAATGGGACTAGCGGGGGGAAATGAGCAGTTCTTC.

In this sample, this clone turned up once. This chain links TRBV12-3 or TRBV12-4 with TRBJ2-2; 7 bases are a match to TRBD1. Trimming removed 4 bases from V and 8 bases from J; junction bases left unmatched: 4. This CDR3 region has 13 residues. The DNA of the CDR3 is TGTGCCAGCAGTTCAGGGGGAATTGGGGAGCTGTTTTTT. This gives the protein CASSSGGIGELFF.

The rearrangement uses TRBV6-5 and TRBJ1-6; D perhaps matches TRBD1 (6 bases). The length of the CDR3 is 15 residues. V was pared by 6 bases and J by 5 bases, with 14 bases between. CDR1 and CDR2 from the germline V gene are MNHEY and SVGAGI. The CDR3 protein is CASRGEGGHNSPLHF. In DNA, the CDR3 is TGTGCCAGCAGGGGGGAGGGGGGCCATAATTCACCCCTCCACTTT.

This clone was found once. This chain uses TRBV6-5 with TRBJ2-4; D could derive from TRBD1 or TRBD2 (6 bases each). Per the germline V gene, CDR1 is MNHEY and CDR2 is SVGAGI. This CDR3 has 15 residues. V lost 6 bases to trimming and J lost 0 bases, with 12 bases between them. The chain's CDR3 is CASRGGPTAKNIQYF. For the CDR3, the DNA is TGTGCCAGCAGAGGGGGGCCTACAGCCAAAAACATTCAGTACTTC.

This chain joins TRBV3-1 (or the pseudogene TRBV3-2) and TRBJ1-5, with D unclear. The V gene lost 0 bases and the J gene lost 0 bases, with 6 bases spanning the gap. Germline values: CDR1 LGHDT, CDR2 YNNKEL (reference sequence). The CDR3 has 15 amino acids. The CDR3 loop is CASSQDAVSNQPQHF. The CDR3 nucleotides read TGTGCCAGCAGCCAAGATGCAGTTAGCAATCAGCCCCAGCATTTT.

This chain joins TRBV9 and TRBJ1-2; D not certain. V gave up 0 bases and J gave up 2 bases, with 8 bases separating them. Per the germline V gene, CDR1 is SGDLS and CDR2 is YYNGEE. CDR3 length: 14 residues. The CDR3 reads CASSVASENYGYTF. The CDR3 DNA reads TGTGCCAGCAGCGTAGCATCGGAGAACTATGGCTACACCTTC.

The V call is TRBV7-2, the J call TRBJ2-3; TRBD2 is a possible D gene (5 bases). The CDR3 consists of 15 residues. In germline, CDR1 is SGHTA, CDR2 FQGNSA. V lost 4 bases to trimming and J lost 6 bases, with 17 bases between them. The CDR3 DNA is TGTGCCAGCAGCTACCAAACCCCGGGCGGGGATACGCAGTATTTT. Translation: CASSYQTPGGDTQYF.

The CDR3 nucleotides are TGTGCCAGCACTCTCGGACAGACTAGCACAGATACGCAGTATTTT. Residues: CASTLGQTSTDTQYF. The genes are TRBV3-1 (or the pseudogene TRBV3-2) and TRBJ2-3; weak D call: TRBD1 (6 bases). The germline V gene encodes CDR1 LGHDT and CDR2 YNNKEL (reference sequence). CDR3 length: 15 residues. The ends were cut back, 7 bases at V and 0 bases at J, with 14 bases in the middle.

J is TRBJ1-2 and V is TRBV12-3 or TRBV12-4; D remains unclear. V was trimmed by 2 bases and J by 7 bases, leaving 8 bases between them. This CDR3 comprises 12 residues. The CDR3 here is CASSLNRIGYTF. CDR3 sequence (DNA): TGTGCCAGCAGTTTAAATCGTATTGGCTACACCTTC.

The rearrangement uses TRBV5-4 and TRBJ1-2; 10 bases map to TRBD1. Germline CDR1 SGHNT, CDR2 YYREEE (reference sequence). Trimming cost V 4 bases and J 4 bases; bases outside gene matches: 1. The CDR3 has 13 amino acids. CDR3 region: CASSRQGAYGYTF. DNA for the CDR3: TGTGCCAGCAGCAGACAGGGGGCCTATGGCTACACCTTC.

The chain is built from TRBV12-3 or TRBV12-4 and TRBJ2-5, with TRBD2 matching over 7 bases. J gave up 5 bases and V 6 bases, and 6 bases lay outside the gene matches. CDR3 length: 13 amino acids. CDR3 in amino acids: CASRAGSVETQYF. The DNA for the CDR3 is TGTGCCAGCAGAGCGGGGTCAGTGGAGACCCAGTACTTC.

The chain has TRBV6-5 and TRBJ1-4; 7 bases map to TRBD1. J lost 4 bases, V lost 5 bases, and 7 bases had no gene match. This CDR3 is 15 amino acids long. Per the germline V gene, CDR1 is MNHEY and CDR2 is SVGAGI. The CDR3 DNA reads TGTGCCAGCAGTCGTACGGGACAGCTTAATGAAAAACTGTTTTTT. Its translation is CASSRTGQLNEKLFF.

The CDR3 sequence: CASSSVNVLPDTQYF. Here the CDR3 DNA reads TGTGCCAGCAGCTCTGTAAACGTATTGCCAGATACGCAGTATTTT. The rearrangement links TRBV5-4 to TRBJ2-3; no firm D call. The CDR3 totals 15 residues. Germline V gene sequence: CDR1 SGHNT, CDR2 YYREEE (reference sequence). V was shortened by 3 bases and J by 4 bases, with 15 bases between the two germline ends.

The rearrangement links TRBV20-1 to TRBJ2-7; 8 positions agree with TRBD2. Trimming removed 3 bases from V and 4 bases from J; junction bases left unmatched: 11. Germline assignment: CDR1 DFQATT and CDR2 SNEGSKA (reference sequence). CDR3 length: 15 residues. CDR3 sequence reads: CSASELRGGGYEQYF. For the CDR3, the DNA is TGCAGTGCTAGTGAACTCCGGGGGGGCGGGTACGAGCAGTACTTC.

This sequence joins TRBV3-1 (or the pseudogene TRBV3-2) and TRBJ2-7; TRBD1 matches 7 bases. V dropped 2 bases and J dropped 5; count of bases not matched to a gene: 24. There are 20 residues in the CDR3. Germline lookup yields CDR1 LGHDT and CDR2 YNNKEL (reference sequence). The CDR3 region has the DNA TGTGCCAGCAGCCAAAAAGTCGAGAGCCAAGAGAATAGGGGGCGAGACGAGCAGTACGTC. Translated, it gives CASSQKVESQENRGRDEQYV.

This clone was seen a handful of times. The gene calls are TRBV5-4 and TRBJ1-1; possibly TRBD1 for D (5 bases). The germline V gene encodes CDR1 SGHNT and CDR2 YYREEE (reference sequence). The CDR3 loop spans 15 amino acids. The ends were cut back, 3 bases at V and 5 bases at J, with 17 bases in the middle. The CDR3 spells CASSWWAGRDTEAFF. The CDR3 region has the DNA TGTGCCAGCAGCTGGTGGGCAGGGCGGGATACTGAAGCTTTCTTT.

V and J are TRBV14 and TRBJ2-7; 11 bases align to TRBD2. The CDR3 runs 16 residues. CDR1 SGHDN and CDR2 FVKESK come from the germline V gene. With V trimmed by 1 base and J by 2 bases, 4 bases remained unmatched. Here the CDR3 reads CASSQGLLAGAYEQYF. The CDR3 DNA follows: TGTGCCAGCAGCCAAGGTCTACTAGCGGGGGCCTACGAGCAGTACTTC.

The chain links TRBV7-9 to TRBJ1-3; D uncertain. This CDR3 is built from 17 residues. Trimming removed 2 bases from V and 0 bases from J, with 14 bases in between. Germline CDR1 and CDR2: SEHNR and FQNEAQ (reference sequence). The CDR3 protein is CASSLSSRHTSGNTIYF. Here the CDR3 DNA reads TGTGCCAGCAGCTTATCTAGTAGACATACCTCTGGAAACACCATATATTTT.

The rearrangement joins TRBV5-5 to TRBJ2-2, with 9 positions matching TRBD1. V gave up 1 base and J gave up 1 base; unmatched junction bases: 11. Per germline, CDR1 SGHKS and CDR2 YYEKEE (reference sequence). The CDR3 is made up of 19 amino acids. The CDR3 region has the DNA TGTGCCAGCAGCTTGTCGGGACAGGGTATTGCGGGGAACACCGGGGAGCTGTTTTTT. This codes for CASSLSGQGIAGNTGELFF.

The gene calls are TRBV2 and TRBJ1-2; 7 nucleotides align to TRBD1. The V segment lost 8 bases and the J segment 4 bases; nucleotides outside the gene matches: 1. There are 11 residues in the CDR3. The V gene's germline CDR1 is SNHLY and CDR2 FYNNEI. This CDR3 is CASSGGYGYTF. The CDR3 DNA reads TGTGCCAGCTCAGGGGGCTATGGCTACACCTTC.